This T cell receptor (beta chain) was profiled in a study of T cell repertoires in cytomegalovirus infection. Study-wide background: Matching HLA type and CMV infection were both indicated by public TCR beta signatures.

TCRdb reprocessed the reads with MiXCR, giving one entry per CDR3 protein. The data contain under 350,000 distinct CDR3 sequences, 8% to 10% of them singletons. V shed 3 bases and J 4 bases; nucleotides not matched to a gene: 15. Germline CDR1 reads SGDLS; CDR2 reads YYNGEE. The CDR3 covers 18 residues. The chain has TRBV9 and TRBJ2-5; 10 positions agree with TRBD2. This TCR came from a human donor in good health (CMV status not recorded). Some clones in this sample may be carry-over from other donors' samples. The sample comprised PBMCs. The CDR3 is CASSAISGGAVGGETQYF. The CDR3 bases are TGTGCCAGCAGCGCTATAAGCGGGGGGGCTGTTGGAGGAGAGACCCAGTACTTC.